A selection of T cell receptor beta chains follows, all from one sample in a study of neoadjuvant nivolumab and ipilimumab in lung cancer. Clones were read by immunoSEQ multiplex PCR, and TCRdb kept only the in-frame ones, dropping some. This sample has tens of thousands of clones, with over 80% found just once. The input for sequencing was peripheral blood, taken before neoadjuvant nivolumab, alone or with ipilimumab. Receptors originate from an adult with non-small cell lung cancer. Both conserved end residues are part of each CDR3. D genes are given only for firm matches. Some rows have no size entry. The others give once, few or many, or a class for an expanded clone.

V	size	D	J	DNA	CDR3
TRBV5-6	-	-	TRBJ2-1	TGTGCCAGCAGCTTCCTGGGCGGCGATGAGCAGTTCTTC	CASSFLGGDEQFF
TRBV10-3	few	-	TRBJ1-4	TGTGCCATCACTTCGGCCCCGGACGAAAAACTGTTTTTT	CAITSAPDEKLFF
TRBV4-1	-	-	TRBJ1-4	TGCGCCAGCAGCCTAACTGACTCAACTAATGAAAAACTGTTTTTT	CASSLTDSTNEKLFF
TRBV5-1	few	-	TRBJ1-1	TGCGCCAGCAGCTTGGATGGTGTGAACACTGAAGCTTTCTTT	CASSLDGVNTEAFF
TRBV2	-	-	TRBJ1-6	TGTGCCAGCATTGAGATGCCGAATTCACCCCTCCACTTT	CASIEMPNSPLHF
TRBV2	-	TRBD1	TRBJ2-1	TGTGCCAGCAGGGAGGGACAGGGAACCTACAATGAGCAGTTCTTC	CASREGQGTYNEQFF
TRBV4-3	-	TRBD2	TRBJ2-3	TGCGCCAGCAGCCACCCTAGCGGGGGCCTCACAGATACGCAGTATTTT	CASSHPSGGLTDTQYF
TRBV7-3	-	-	TRBJ1-2	TGTGCCAGCAGCCCTGGCCGCCTTGAAGGCTACACCTTC	CASSPGRLEGYTF
TRBV7-9	-	-	TRBJ1-1	TGTGCCGTGACGTACAGCGCGAACACTGAAGCTTTCTTT	CAVTYSANTEAFF
TRBV7-2	once	-	TRBJ1-2	TGTGCCAGCAGCCCCCATCGAAGTTTGCGGACCCCCGCTAACTATGGCTACACCTTC	CASSPHRSLRTPANYGYTF
TRBV20-1	-	-	TRBJ2-7	TGCAGTGCTAGAGGCCGTCGGGAGCAGTACTTC	CSARGRREQYF
TRBV9	-	-	TRBJ2-7	TGTGCCAGCAGCAGCTGGGACCGAGGGGACGAGCAGTACTTC	CASSSWDRGDEQYF
TRBV5-1	-	TRBD2	TRBJ2-1	TGCGCCAGCACCGAGTTTCGAGCGGGGGGATACAATGAGCAGTTCTTC	CASTEFRAGGYNEQFF
TRBV10-1	-	-	TRBJ2-7	TGCGCCAGCCCTGCTCACGAGCAGTACTTC	CASPAHEQYF
TRBV7-2	-	-	TRBJ1-6	TGTGCCAGCAGCCCATTGGGGGGTGACAATTCACCCCTCCACTTT	CASSPLGGDNSPLHF
TRBV7-9	-	-	TRBJ2-7	TGTGCCAGCAGCCCGTCCCCGGGGTCCGAGCAGTACTTC	CASSPSPGSEQYF
TRBV7-4	-	-	TRBJ1-5	TGTGCCAGCAGCTTAGGGATTCAGCCCCAGCATTTT	CASSLGIQPQHF
TRBV7-9	-	-	TRBJ1-2	TGTGCCAGCAGCCCGGAGGACGGATTCTATGGCTACACCTTC	CASSPEDGFYGYTF
TRBV7-3	-	-	TRBJ2-7	TGTGCCAGCAGCTTAAACAGGAACTCCTACGAGCAGTACTTC	CASSLNRNSYEQYF
TRBV7-2	-	-	TRBJ1-5	TGTGCCAGCAGCTTCGGAAGACAGGACAATCAGCCCCAGCATTTT	CASSFGRQDNQPQHF
TRBV5-5	-	-	TRBJ2-7	TGTGCCAGCAGCTTGGGTTCGGGCGAGCAGTACTTC	CASSLGSGEQYF
TRBV10-3	-	-	TRBJ2-1	TGTGCCATCAGTGAGGAACGGCCAGAGGTTAATGAGCAGTTCTTC	CAISEERPEVNEQFF
TRBV18	-	-	TRBJ2-4	TGTGCCAGCTCATCGGGTTATACTAGCATTCAGTACTTC	CASSSGYTSIQYF
TRBV6-5	-	-	TRBJ1-1	TGTGCCAGCACGGAGGGCACTGAAGCTTTCTTT	CASTEGTEAFF
TRBV4-2	few	TRBD1	TRBJ1-1	TGTGCCAGCACCCTAAACAGGGGAGAAGCTTTCTTT	CASTLNRGEAFF
TRBV5-1	few	TRBD1	TRBJ2-7	TGCGCCAGCAGGTTGCAGGGGGACACCTACGAGCAGTACTTC	CASRLQGDTYEQYF
TRBV5-1	once	-	TRBJ1-3	TGCGCCAGCAGCTCAGCCGGGAGCGAGGGAAACACCATATATTTT	CASSSAGSEGNTIYF
TRBV7-3	-	TRBD1	TRBJ1-2	TGTGCCAGCTCGTTAGCAGGGGGAAATGGCTACACCTTC	CASSLAGGNGYTF
TRBV18	-	-	TRBJ1-3	TGTGCCAGCTCACCACTCCTGACAGACGCTGGAAACACCATATATTTT	CASSPLLTDAGNTIYF
TRBV5-4	-	TRBD2	TRBJ2-5	TGTGCCAGCAGCTTGTCGGTGACTAGCGGGGTGGTAAAGACCCAGTACTTC	CASSLSVTSGVVKTQYF
TRBV7-7	-	-	TRBJ1-4	TGTGCCAGCAGCTTAAACGGGGGGCGAGATGAAAAACTGTTTTTT	CASSLNGGRDEKLFF
TRBV4-1	-	-	TRBJ1-2	TGCGCCAGCAGCCAAGATTCGGAGGGCTACACCTTC	CASSQDSEGYTF
TRBV9	-	TRBD2	TRBJ2-3	TGTGCCAGCAGCGTGGACCCGGGGGGTAGCGGGGGAATAGGCACAGATACGCAGTATTTT	CASSVDPGGSGGIGTDTQYF
TRBV5-4	once	TRBD1	TRBJ1-6	TGTGCCAGCAGCTCAGACACAGCAGGGGGCGCGAGTTCACCCCTCCACTTT	CASSSDTAGGASSPLHF
TRBV7-8	few	-	TRBJ1-1	TGTGCCAGCAGCCTAGGGGGACATGCGAACACTGAAGCTTTCTTT	CASSLGGHANTEAFF
TRBV9	-	-	TRBJ2-5	TGTGCCAGCAGCGTAGTTGGGGGCGGCCTAACTGTGGAGACCCAGTACTTC	CASSVVGGGLTVETQYF
TRBV4-2	-	-	TRBJ2-1	TGTGCCAGCAGCCAAGGGGACTCCCTTATGTACAATGAGCAGTTCTTC	CASSQGDSLMYNEQFF
TRBV6-5	-	TRBD1	TRBJ1-5	TGTGCCAGCAGTTACTCGATGGGACAGGGCCAGCCCCAGCATTTT	CASSYSMGQGQPQHF
TRBV9	-	-	TRBJ2-2	TGTGCCAGCAGCGTAGGGGAGGGGGCCCCGAACACCGGGGAGCTGTTTTTT	CASSVGEGAPNTGELFF
TRBV5-1	-	-	TRBJ1-6	TGCGCCAGCAGCTTGGGAGAGGGCCTCTCCTATAATTCACCCCTCCACTTT	CASSLGEGLSYNSPLHF
TRBV18	-	-	TRBJ1-1	TGTGCCAGCTCACCACCTGCAGGAGCCCGCCGAGCTTTCTTT	CASSPPAGARRAFF
TRBV11-3	-	-	TRBJ2-5	TGTGCCAGCAGCTTGGAACTGGAAGAGACCCAGTACTTC	CASSLELEETQYF
TRBV7-9	-	TRBD1	TRBJ2-1	TGTGCCAGCAGCTCGGGACAGGGTCTCCACAATGAGCAGTTCTTC	CASSSGQGLHNEQFF
TRBV7-8	-	TRBD1	TRBJ1-1	TGTGCCAGCAGCCCCTTGCAGGGACAGGGGGTATGGGAGACTGAAGCTTTCTTT	CASSPLQGQGVWETEAFF
TRBV18	once	-	TRBJ2-7	TGTGCCAGCTCCCCGGTGGACAGAAATTTCTACGAGCAGTACTTC	CASSPVDRNFYEQYF
TRBV14	-	-	TRBJ2-7	TGTGCCAGCAGCCAGGGGCAGGGTAACGGCTACGAGCAGTACTTC	CASSQGQGNGYEQYF
TRBV28	-	-	TRBJ2-7	TGTGCCAGCAGCCCCCGAGGCAGCTCCTACGAGCAGTACTTC	CASSPRGSSYEQYF
TRBV7-8	-	-	TRBJ2-5	TGTGCCAGCAGCCCAAGGCGCAGCCAAGAGACCCAGTACTTC	CASSPRRSQETQYF
TRBV5-5	-	-	TRBJ1-1	TGTGCCAGCAAAACGATGGGGGGCAGGGATACTGAAGCTTTCTTT	CASKTMGGRDTEAFF